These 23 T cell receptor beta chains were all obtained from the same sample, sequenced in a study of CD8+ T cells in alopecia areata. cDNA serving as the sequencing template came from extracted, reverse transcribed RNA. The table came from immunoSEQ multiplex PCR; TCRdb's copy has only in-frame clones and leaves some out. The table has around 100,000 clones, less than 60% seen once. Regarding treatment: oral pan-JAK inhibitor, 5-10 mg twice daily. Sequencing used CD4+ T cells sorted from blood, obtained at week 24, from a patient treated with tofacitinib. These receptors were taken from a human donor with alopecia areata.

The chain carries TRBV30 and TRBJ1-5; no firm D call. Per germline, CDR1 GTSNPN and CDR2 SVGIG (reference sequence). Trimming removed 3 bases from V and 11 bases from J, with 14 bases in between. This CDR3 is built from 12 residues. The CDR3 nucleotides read TGTGCCTGGAGCAGAGCAGGTGGAGCCCAGCATTTT. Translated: CAWSRAGGAQHF.

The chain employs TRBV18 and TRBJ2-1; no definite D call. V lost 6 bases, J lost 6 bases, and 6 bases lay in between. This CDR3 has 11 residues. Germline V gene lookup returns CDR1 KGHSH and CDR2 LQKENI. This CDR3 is CASSPSNEQFF. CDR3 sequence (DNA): TGTGCCAGCTCCCCGAGCAATGAGCAGTTCTTC.

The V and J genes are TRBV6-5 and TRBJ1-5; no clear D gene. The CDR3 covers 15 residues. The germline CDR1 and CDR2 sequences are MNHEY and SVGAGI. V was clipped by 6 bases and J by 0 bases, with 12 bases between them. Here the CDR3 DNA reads TGTGCCAGCAGCCTCTATCGGGATAGCAATCAGCCCCAGCATTTT. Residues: CASSLYRDSNQPQHF.

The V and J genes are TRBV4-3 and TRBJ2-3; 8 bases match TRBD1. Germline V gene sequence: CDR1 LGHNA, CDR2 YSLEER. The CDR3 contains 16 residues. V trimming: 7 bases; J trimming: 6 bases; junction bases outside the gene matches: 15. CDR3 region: CASTLNSQGAVDTQYF. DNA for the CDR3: TGCGCCAGCACCTTAAATTCTCAGGGGGCCGTGGATACGCAGTATTTT.

The CDR3, as DNA: TGTGCCAGCAGTTTTTTGGGACAGGGGGCAAATCAGCCCCAGCATTTT. Translating it yields CASSFLGQGANQPQHF. The chain carries TRBV27 and TRBJ1-5; 12 bases line up with TRBD1. This CDR3 spans 16 amino acids. Germline loops: CDR1 MNHEY, CDR2 SMNVEV (reference sequence). V trimming: 3 bases; J trimming: 4 bases; junction bases outside the gene matches: 4.

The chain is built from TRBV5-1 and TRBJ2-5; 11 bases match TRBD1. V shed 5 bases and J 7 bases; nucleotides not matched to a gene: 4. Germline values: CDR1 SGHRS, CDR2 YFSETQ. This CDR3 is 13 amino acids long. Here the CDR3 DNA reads TGCGCCAGCAGACCGGGACAGGGGGTGACCCAGTACTTC. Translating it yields CASRPGQGVTQYF.

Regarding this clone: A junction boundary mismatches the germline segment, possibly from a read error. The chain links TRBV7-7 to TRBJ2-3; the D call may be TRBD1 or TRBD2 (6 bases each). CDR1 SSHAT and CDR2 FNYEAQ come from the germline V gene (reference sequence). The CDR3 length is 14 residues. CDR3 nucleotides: TGTGCTAGCAGCTTAGGTGGGGGGCCAGATACGCAGTATTTT. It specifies CASSLGGGPDTQYF.

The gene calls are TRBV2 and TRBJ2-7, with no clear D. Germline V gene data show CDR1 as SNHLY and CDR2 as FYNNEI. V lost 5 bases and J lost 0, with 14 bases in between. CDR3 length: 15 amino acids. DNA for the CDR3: TGTGCCAGCAGTTACTATCCCACCCGCTCCTACGAGCAGTACTTC. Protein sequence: CASSYYPTRSYEQYF.

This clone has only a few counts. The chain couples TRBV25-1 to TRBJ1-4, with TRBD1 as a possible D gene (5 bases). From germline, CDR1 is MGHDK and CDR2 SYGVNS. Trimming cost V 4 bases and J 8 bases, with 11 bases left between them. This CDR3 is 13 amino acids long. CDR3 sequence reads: CASSGAGQEKLFF. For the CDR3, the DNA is TGTGCCAGCAGTGGGGCAGGGCAGGAAAAACTGTTTTTT.

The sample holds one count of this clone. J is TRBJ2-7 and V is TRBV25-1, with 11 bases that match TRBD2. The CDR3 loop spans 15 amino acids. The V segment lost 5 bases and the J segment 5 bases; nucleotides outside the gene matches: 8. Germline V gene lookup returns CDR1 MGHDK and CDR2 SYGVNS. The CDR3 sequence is CASSSRLAGTHEQYF. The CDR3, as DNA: TGTGCCAGCAGTTCCCGACTAGCGGGGACCCACGAGCAGTACTTC.

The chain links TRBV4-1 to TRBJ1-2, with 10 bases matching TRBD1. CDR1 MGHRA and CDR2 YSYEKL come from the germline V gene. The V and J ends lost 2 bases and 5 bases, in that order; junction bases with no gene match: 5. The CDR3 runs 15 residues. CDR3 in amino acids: CASSQPTGGKYGYTF. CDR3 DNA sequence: TGCGCCAGCAGCCAACCGACAGGGGGCAAGTATGGCTACACCTTC.

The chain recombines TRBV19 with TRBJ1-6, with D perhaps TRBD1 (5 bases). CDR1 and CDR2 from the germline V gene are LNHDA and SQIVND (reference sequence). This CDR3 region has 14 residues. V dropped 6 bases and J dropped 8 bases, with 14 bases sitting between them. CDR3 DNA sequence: TGTGCCAGTAGCACGACAGAGTATGATTCACCCCTCCACTTT. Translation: CASSTTEYDSPLHF.

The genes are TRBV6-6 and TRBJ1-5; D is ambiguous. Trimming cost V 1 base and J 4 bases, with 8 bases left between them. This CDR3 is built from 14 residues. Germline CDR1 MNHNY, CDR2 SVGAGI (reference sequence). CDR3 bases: TGTGCCAGCAGTTACTTGGGTATTAATCAGCCCCAGCATTTT. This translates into CASSYLGINQPQHF.

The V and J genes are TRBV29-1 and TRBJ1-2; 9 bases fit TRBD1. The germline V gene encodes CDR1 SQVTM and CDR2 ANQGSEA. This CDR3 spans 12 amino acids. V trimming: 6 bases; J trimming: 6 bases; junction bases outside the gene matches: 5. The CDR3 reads CSVDRGGHGYTF. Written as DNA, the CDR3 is TGCAGCGTCGACAGGGGGGGTCATGGCTACACCTTC.

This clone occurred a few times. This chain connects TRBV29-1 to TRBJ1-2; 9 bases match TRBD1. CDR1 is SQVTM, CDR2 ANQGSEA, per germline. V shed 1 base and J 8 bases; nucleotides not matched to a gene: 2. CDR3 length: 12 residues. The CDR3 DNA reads TGCAGCGTTGAAGGGACAGGGGAGGGCTACACCTTC. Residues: CSVEGTGEGYTF.

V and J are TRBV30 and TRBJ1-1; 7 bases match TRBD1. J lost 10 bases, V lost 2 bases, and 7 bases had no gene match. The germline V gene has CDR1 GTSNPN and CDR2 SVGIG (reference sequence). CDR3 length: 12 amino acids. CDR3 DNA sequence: TGTGCCTGGAGTTCCTACAGGGGTACAGCTTTCTTT. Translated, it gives CAWSSYRGTAFF.

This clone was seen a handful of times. The CDR3 DNA sequence: TGCGCCAGCACCTCTGACGGGGATGGATCACCCCTCCACTTT. It encodes CASTSDGDGSPLHF. This chain uses TRBV5-1 with TRBJ1-6; D is ambiguous. V lost 6 bases to trimming and J lost 10 bases, with 17 bases between them. The CDR3 is made up of 14 amino acids. The germline CDR1 and CDR2 sequences are SGHRS and YFSETQ.

The CDR3 bases are TGTGCCAGCAGTGGGGAATACGGGACCCAGTACTTC. Translated: CASSGEYGTQYF. The V and J genes are TRBV7-9 and TRBJ2-5; no clear D. The CDR3 consists of 12 residues. Trimming pared 6 bases from V and 7 bases from J, leaving 12 bases between. Per germline, CDR1 SEHNR and CDR2 FQNEAQ (reference sequence).

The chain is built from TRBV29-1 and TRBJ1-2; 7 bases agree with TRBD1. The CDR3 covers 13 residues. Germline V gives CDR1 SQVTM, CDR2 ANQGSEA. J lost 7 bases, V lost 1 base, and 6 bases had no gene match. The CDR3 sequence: CSVEATGVGGYTF. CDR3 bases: TGCAGCGTTGAAGCAACAGGGGTGGGTGGCTACACCTTC.

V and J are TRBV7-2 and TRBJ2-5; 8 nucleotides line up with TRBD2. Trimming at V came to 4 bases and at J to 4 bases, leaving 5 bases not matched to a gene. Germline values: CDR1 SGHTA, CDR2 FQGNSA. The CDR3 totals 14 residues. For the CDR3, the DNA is TGTGCCAGCAGCTCCGGACTAGCTCCAGAGACCCAGTACTTC. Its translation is CASSSGLAPETQYF.

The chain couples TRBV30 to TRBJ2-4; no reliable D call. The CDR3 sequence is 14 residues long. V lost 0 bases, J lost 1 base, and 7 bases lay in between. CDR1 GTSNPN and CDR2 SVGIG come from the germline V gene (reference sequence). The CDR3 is CAWSVGNAKNIQYF. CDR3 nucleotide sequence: TGTGCCTGGAGTGTAGGGAACGCCAAAAACATTCAGTACTTC.

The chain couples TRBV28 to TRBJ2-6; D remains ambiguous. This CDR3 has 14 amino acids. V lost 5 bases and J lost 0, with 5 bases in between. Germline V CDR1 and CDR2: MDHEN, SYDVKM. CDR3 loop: CASSVVSGANVLTF. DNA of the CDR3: TGTGCCAGCAGTGTGGTCTCTGGGGCCAACGTCCTGACTTTC.

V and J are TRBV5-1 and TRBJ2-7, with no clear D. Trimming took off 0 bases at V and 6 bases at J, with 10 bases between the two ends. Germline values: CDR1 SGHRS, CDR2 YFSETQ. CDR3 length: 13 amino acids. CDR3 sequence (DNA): TGCGCCAGCAGCTTGGGGCGTGGCGGCGAGCAGTACTTC. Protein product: CASSLGRGGEQYF.